The T cell receptor beta chain under discussion was sequenced for a study of Ad26.COV2.S vaccination and SARS-CoV-2 variants. Regarding the study as a whole: Ad26.COV2.S recipients had broader spike-specific TCRs (P = 0.0014).

Of note for this clone: Its antigen is unknown.

Treatment denoted: some 20 received Ad26.COV2.S at low or high dose, single or two shots; about 5 received placebo; per-sample allocation not given. Day 63 after the first vaccine or placebo injection was the time point for sampling. Sequenced by immunoSEQ multiplex PCR; TCRdb stores in-frame clones only, minus some. The sample has hundreds of thousands of clones; roughly 90% are singletons. CDR3 size: 15 residues. Germline CDR1 reads LNHNV; CDR2 reads YYDKDF (reference sequence). V was pared by 5 bases and J by 2 bases, with 6 bases of the junction left unmatched. The genes are TRBV15 and TRBJ2-7; 10 positions agree with TRBD2. The sequence was obtained from a person aged 18-60 years who received the Ad26.COV2.S COVID-19 vaccine or a placebo. Material: peripheral blood, obtained in a trial of Ad26.COV2.S vaccine versus placebo. Written as DNA, the CDR3 is TGTGCCACCAGCGCCGCCGGACTAGCGGCCTACGAGCAGTACTTC. Translation gives CATSAAGLAAYEQYF.